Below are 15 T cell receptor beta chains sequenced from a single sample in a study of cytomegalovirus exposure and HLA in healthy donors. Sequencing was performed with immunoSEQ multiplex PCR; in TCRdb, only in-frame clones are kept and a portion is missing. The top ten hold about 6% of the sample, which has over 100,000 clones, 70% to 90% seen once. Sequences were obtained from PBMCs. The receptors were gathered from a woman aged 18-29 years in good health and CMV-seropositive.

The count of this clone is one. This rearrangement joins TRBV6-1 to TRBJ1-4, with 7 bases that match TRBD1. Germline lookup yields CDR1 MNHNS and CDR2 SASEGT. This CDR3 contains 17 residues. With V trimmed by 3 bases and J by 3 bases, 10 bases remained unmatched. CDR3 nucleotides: TGTGCCAGCAGTGACAGACAGGGATGGGAAGCTAATGAAAAACTGTTTTTT. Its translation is CASSDRQGWEANEKLFF.

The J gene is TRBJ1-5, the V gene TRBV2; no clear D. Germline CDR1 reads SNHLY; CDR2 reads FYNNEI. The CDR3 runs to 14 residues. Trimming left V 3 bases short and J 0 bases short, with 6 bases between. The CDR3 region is CASSDRYSNQPQHF. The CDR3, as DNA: TGTGCCAGCAGTGACCGGTATAGCAATCAGCCCCAGCATTTT.

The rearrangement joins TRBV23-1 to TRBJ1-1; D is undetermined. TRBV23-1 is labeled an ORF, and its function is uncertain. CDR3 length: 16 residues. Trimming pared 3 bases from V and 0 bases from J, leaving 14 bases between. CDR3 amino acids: CASSHPGLSLNTEAFF. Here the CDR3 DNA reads TGCGCCAGCAGTCACCCAGGTCTCAGCCTGAACACTGAAGCTTTCTTT.

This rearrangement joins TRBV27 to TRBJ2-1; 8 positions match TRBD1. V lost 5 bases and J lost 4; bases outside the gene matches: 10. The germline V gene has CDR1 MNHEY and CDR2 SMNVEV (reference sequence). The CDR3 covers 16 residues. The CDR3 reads CASSGGQARPYNEQFF. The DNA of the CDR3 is TGTGCCAGCAGTGGGGGACAGGCCCGACCTTACAATGAGCAGTTCTTC.

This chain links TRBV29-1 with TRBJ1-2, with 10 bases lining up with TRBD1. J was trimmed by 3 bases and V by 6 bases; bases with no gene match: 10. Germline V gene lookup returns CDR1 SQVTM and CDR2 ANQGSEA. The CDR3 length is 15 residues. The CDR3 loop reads CSVDAGQGIDYGYTF. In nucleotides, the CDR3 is TGCAGCGTGGACGCGGGACAGGGGATCGACTATGGCTACACCTTC. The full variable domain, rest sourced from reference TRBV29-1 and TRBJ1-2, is SAVISQKPSRDICQRGTSLTIQCQVDSQVTMMFWYRQQPGQSLTLIATANQGSEATYESGFVIDKFPISRPNLTFSTLTVSNMSPEDSSIYLCSVDAGQGIDYGYTFGSGTRLTVV.

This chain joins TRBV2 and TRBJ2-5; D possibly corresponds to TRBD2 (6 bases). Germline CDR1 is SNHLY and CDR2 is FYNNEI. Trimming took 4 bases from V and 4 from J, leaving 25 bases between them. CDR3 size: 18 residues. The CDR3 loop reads CASSVTSSGGVNAETQYF. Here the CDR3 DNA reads TGTGCCAGCAGTGTGACATCTTCCGGGGGAGTTAATGCAGAGACCCAGTACTTC.

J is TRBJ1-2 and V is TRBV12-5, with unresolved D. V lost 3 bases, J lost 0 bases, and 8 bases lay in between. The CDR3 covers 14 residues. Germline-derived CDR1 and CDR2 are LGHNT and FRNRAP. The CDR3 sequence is CASGLETPNYGYTF. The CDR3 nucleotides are TGTGCTAGTGGTTTAGAGACTCCTAACTATGGCTACACCTTC.

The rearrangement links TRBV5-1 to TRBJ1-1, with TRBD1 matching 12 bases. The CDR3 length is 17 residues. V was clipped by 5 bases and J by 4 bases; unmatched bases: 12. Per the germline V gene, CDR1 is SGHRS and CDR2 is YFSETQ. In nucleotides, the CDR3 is TGCGCCAGCAGAGGGGGGGACAGGGGGCTTTTGAGCACTGAAGCTTTCTTT. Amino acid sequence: CASRGGDRGLLSTEAFF.

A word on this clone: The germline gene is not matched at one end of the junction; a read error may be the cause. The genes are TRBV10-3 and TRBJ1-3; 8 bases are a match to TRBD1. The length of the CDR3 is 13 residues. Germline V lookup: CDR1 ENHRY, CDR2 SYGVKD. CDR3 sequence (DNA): TGTGCCATCAGGGGACAGGTTGGAGACACCATATATTTT. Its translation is CAIRGQVGDTIYF.

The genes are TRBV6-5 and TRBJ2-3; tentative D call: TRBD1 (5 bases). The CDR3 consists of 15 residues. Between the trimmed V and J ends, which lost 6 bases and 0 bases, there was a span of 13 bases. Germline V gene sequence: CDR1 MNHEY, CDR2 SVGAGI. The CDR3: CASRLDSASTDTQYF. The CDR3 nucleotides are TGTGCCAGCAGGCTAGACAGCGCTAGCACAGATACGCAGTATTTT.

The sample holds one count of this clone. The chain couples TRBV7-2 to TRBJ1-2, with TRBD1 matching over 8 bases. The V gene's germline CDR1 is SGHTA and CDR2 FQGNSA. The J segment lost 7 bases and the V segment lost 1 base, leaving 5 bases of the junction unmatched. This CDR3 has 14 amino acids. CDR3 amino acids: CASSLVTGGGGYTF. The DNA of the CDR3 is TGTGCCAGCAGCTTAGTAACAGGGGGAGGTGGCTACACCTTC.

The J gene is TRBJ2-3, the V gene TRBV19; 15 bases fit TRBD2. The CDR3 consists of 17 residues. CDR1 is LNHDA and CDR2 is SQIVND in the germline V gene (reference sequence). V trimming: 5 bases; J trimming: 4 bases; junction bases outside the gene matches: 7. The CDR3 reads CASSGTWTSGRADTQYF. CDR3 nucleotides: TGTGCCAGTAGTGGAACCTGGACTAGCGGGAGGGCAGATACGCAGTATTTT.

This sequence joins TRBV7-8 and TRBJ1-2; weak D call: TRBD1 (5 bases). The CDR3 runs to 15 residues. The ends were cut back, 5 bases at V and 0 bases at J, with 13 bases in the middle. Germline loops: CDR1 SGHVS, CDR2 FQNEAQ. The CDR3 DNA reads TGTGCCAGCAGCGGAGACAGAGTAGCTAACTATGGCTACACCTTC. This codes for CASSGDRVANYGYTF.

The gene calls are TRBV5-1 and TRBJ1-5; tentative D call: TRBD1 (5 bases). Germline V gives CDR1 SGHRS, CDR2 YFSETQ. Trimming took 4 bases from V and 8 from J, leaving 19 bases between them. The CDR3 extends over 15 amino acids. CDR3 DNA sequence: TGCGCCAGCAGCATAGCCGGGGGTCAGGGAGAGCCCCAGCATTTT. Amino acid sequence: CASSIAGGQGEPQHF.

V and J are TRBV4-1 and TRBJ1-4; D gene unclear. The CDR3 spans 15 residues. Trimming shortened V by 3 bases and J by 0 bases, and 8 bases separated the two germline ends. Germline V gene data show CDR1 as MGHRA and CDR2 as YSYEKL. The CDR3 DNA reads TGCGCCAGCAGCCAGGCGGGATCAACTAATGAAAAACTGTTTTTT. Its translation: CASSQAGSTNEKLFF.